These T cell receptor beta chains were read from a single sample in a study of T cells after yellow fever vaccination. One entry per CDR3 protein, called by TCRdb with MiXCR from the 5' RACE reads. The sample records roughly 60,000 distinct CDR3 sequences, approximately 6.5% being singletons. The specimen was CD8+ T cells sorted from PBMCs, collected on the day of the first yellow fever vaccination. These receptors all stem from a man between 18 and 35 years old who received the YFV17D yellow fever vaccine. The CDR3 runs from the conserved cysteine through the conserved F or W. The D gene is left open where the match is weak. Where a row states a size, it is once, few, many or the class of an expanded clone; other rows omit it.

CDR3 protein: CASSQAGAYIQYF
CDR3 DNA: TGTGCCAGCAGCCAGGCGGGGGCATACATTCAGTACTTC
V gene: TRBV3-1
D gene: -
clone size: many
J gene: TRBJ2-4

CDR3 protein: CASSPRDTPTGELFF
CDR3 DNA: TGCGCCAGCAGCCCTCGGGACACTCCCACCGGGGAGCTGTTTTTT
V gene: TRBV4-1
D gene: -
clone size: many
J gene: TRBJ2-2

CDR3 protein: CASRQRLAGQETQYF
CDR3 DNA: TGTGCCAGCAGGCAAAGACTAGCGGGACAAGAGACCCAGTACTTC
V gene: TRBV5-5
D gene: TRBD2
clone size: -
J gene: TRBJ2-5

CDR3 protein: CASSFGLGSGDTYEQYF
CDR3 DNA: TGTGCCAGCAGTTTTGGTCTTGGGTCAGGGGATACTTACGAGCAGTACTTC
V gene: TRBV12-3/TRBV12-4
D gene: -
clone size: -
J gene: TRBJ2-7

CDR3 protein: CASSWGQGAIPYNEQFF
CDR3 DNA: TGCGCCAGCAGCTGGGGACAGGGGGCCATCCCTTACAATGAGCAGTTCTTC
V gene: TRBV5-1
D gene: TRBD1
clone size: -
J gene: TRBJ2-1

CDR3 protein: CASSLSLVGELFF
CDR3 DNA: TGTGCCAGCAGTTTAAGCCTAGTCGGTGAGCTGTTTTTT
V gene: TRBV12-3/TRBV12-4
D gene: -
clone size: many
J gene: TRBJ2-2

CDR3 protein: CASSQTPSSGGPQYF
CDR3 DNA: TGCGCCAGCAGCCAAACCCCGTCAAGCGGGGGGCCGCAGTATTTT
V gene: TRBV4-3
D gene: TRBD2
clone size: many
J gene: TRBJ2-3

CDR3 protein: CASRSEAPDTQYF
CDR3 DNA: TGTGCCAGCAGGTCGGAAGCTCCGGATACGCAGTATTTT
V gene: TRBV7-8
D gene: -
clone size: -
J gene: TRBJ2-3

CDR3 protein: CASSFGLAVGELFF
CDR3 DNA: TGTGCCAGCAGCTTCGGACTAGCCGTCGGGGAGCTGTTTTTT
V gene: TRBV11-2
D gene: TRBD2
clone size: few
J gene: TRBJ2-2

CDR3 protein: CASSYRDGETQYF
CDR3 DNA: TGTGCCAGCAGTTATAGGGACGGAGAGACCCAGTACTTC
V gene: TRBV6-6
D gene: -
clone size: many
J gene: TRBJ2-5

CDR3 protein: CAISKLAGATGELFF
CDR3 DNA: TGTGCCATCAGCAAACTAGCGGGGGCCACCGGGGAGCTGTTTTTT
V gene: TRBV10-3
D gene: TRBD2
clone size: many
J gene: TRBJ2-2

CDR3 protein: CSAGDPDTQYF
CDR3 DNA: TGCAGTGCAGGGGACCCAGATACGCAGTATTTT
V gene: TRBV20-1
D gene: -
clone size: many
J gene: TRBJ2-3

CDR3 protein: CAMSPARQHNEQFF
CDR3 DNA: TGTGCCATGAGCCCCGCGCGACAGCACAATGAGCAGTTCTTC
V gene: TRBV4-2
D gene: -
clone size: few
J gene: TRBJ2-1

CDR3 protein: CASSLTPLRSGGSHEQYF
CDR3 DNA: TGCGCCAGCAGCCTGACGCCCCTTCGTAGCGGGGGGTCCCACGAGCAGTACTTC
V gene: TRBV5-1
D gene: TRBD2
clone size: -
J gene: TRBJ2-7

CDR3 protein: CASSQTLVARPNSGANVLTF
CDR3 DNA: TGCGCCAGCAGCCAAACGTTGGTGGCGCGACCGAACTCTGGGGCCAACGTCCTGACTTTC
V gene: TRBV4-1
D gene: -
clone size: few
J gene: TRBJ2-6

CDR3 protein: CASRRANTEAFF
CDR3 DNA: TGCGCCAGCCGAAGGGCGAACACTGAAGCTTTCTTT
V gene: TRBV5-1
D gene: -
clone size: -
J gene: TRBJ1-1

CDR3 protein: CASSDRVRTNYGYTF
CDR3 DNA: TGTGCCAGCAGTGATAGGGTTCGGACTAACTATGGCTACACCTTC
V gene: TRBV6-1
D gene: -
clone size: many
J gene: TRBJ1-2

CDR3 protein: CASSQDGLDEAFF
CDR3 DNA: TGTGCCAGCAGCCAAGATGGCCTTGACGAAGCTTTCTTT
V gene: TRBV4-2
D gene: -
clone size: many
J gene: TRBJ1-1

CDR3 protein: CASGLKASGAYNEQFF
CDR3 DNA: TGTGCTAGTGGTTTAAAGGCTAGCGGGGCCTACAATGAGCAGTTCTTC
V gene: TRBV12-5
D gene: TRBD2
clone size: few
J gene: TRBJ2-1

CDR3 protein: CASSLGPGINMNYGYTF
CDR3 DNA: TGTGCCAGCAGCTTAGGTCCCGGCATTAATATGAACTATGGCTACACCTTC
V gene: TRBV7-9
D gene: -
clone size: many
J gene: TRBJ1-2

CDR3 protein: CASSHSPWVSPTGELFF
CDR3 DNA: TGTGCCAGCAGCCATTCGCCGTGGGTCTCCCCCACCGGGGAGCTGTTTTTT
V gene: TRBV4-2
D gene: -
clone size: few
J gene: TRBJ2-2

CDR3 protein: CASSLGQGITGELFF
CDR3 DNA: TGTGCCAGCAGCTTAGGACAGGGTATCACCGGGGAGCTGTTTTTT
V gene: TRBV11-2
D gene: TRBD1
clone size: many
J gene: TRBJ2-2

CDR3 protein: CASSLPGISSYEQYF
CDR3 DNA: TGTGCCAGCAGCTTACCAGGGATAAGTTCCTACGAGCAGTACTTC
V gene: TRBV5-6
D gene: -
clone size: many
J gene: TRBJ2-7

CDR3 protein: CASSFGLSTDTQYF
CDR3 DNA: TGCGCCAGCAGCTTTGGACTTAGCACAGATACGCAGTATTTT
V gene: TRBV5-1
D gene: -
clone size: few
J gene: TRBJ2-3

CDR3 protein: CASSYRTDTQYF
CDR3 DNA: TGTGCCAGCAGTTACCGCACAGATACGCAGTATTTT
V gene: TRBV6-6
D gene: -
clone size: many
J gene: TRBJ2-3

CDR3 protein: CASSGGPLYNEQFF
CDR3 DNA: TGTGCCAGTAGTGGTGGTCCCCTCTACAATGAGCAGTTCTTC
V gene: TRBV19
D gene: -
clone size: many
J gene: TRBJ2-1

CDR3 protein: CASSLGGTEQFF
CDR3 DNA: TGTGCCAGCAGCTTAGGGGGAACTGAGCAGTTCTTC
V gene: TRBV7-2
D gene: -
clone size: many
J gene: TRBJ2-1

CDR3 protein: CAIELSGGRLDEKLFF
CDR3 DNA: TGTGCCATCGAGCTATCCGGGGGGAGACTTGATGAAAAACTGTTTTTT
V gene: TRBV7-9
D gene: -
clone size: -
J gene: TRBJ1-4

CDR3 protein: CASSYSRTGGWSPLHF
CDR3 DNA: TGTGCCAGCAGTTACTCTCGGACAGGGGGCTGGTCACCCCTCCACTTT
V gene: TRBV6-2/TRBV6-3
D gene: TRBD1
clone size: few
J gene: TRBJ1-6

CDR3 protein: CASSQFVTGTGIHINYGYTF
CDR3 DNA: TGCGCCAGCAGCCAGTTCGTCACCGGGACAGGAATTCATATCAACTATGGCTACACCTTC
V gene: TRBV4-1
D gene: TRBD1
clone size: many
J gene: TRBJ1-2

CDR3 protein: CASSPSVGGVATNEKLFF
CDR3 DNA: TGTGCCAGCTCACCCTCGGTGGGGGGCGTCGCAACTAATGAAAAACTGTTTTTT
V gene: TRBV18
D gene: -
clone size: many
J gene: TRBJ1-4

CDR3 protein: CASSLSKEPYTEAFF
CDR3 DNA: TGTGCCAGCAGCTTATCAAAAGAACCCTACACTGAAGCTTTCTTT
V gene: TRBV7-6
D gene: -
clone size: many
J gene: TRBJ1-1

CDR3 protein: CASSPGTSETSYEQYF
CDR3 DNA: TGTGCCAGCAGCCCAGGGACTAGCGAGACTTCCTACGAGCAGTACTTC
V gene: TRBV7-6
D gene: TRBD2
clone size: many
J gene: TRBJ2-7

CDR3 protein: CASSFGLQGGDTQYF
CDR3 DNA: TGTGCCAGCAGCTTTGGTTTGCAGGGTGGAGATACGCAGTATTTT
V gene: TRBV7-3
D gene: -
clone size: -
J gene: TRBJ2-3

CDR3 protein: CASSLVLYRSTDTQYF
CDR3 DNA: TGCGCCAGCAGCTTGGTCCTTTATAGGAGCACAGATACGCAGTATTTT
V gene: TRBV5-1
D gene: -
clone size: many
J gene: TRBJ2-3

CDR3 protein: CASSMDTMDEKLFF
CDR3 DNA: TGTGCCAGCAGCATGGACACGATGGATGAAAAACTGTTTTTT
V gene: TRBV5-6
D gene: -
clone size: many
J gene: TRBJ1-4

CDR3 protein: CASSEDGNSYNSPLHF
CDR3 DNA: TGCGCCAGCAGCGAGGACGGAAACTCCTATAATTCACCCCTCCACTTT
V gene: TRBV5-1
D gene: -
clone size: -
J gene: TRBJ1-6

CDR3 protein: CASSLGQGVETQYF
CDR3 DNA: TGTGCCAGCAGCCTAGGACAGGGGGTTGAGACCCAGTACTTC
V gene: TRBV27
D gene: TRBD1
clone size: -
J gene: TRBJ2-5

CDR3 protein: CASRSYPQGPDEQYF
CDR3 DNA: TGCGCCAGCAGATCCTACCCGCAGGGGCCCGACGAGCAGTACTTC
V gene: TRBV5-1
D gene: -
clone size: few
J gene: TRBJ2-7

CDR3 protein: CASSPTLQGYSPLHF
CDR3 DNA: TGTGCCAGCAGCCCAACCCTACAGGGGTATTCACCCCTCCACTTT
V gene: TRBV5-5
D gene: TRBD1
clone size: many
J gene: TRBJ1-6

CDR3 protein: CASSFTGPSGNTIYF
CDR3 DNA: TGCGCCAGCAGCTTCACAGGGCCCTCTGGAAACACCATATATTTT
V gene: TRBV5-1
D gene: -
clone size: few
J gene: TRBJ1-3